The TCR beta chain under discussion was sequenced for a study of T cells after yellow fever vaccination. Study observations and caveats: Secondary responses were weaker yet peaked faster, day 5 versus 15. Just a small share of clonotypes turned up in the CD4 compartment as well as the CD8 compartment.

Synthesis of TCR cDNA relied on 5'RACE template switching, which attached a universal primer site and UMIs. TCRdb independently ran MiXCR on the 5' RACE reads; one entry per CDR3 protein. Of about 630,000 distinct CDR3 sequences listed, around an eighth are singletons. For this clonotype: Antigen unknown.

CDR3 size: 16 residues. With 4 bases clipped from V and 6 bases from J, the junction kept 10 bases outside the gene matches. CDR1 and CDR2 from the germline V gene are SGHAT and FQDESV (reference sequence). The sample was PBMCs, taken on the day of the yellow fever booster vaccination. This receptor was obtained from a man aged 30-40 years who received the YFV17D yellow fever vaccine. The gene calls are TRBV11-1 and TRBJ2-2, with TRBD1 identical over 8 bases. The CDR3 spells CASSSFGTGGSGELFF. CDR3 nucleotide sequence: TGTGCCAGCAGCTCCTTCGGGACAGGCGGGTCCGGGGAGCTGTTTTTT. Looking up the rest from reference TRBV11-1 and TRBJ2-2 gives the full variable domain: EAEVAQSPRYKITEKSQAVAFWCDPISGHATLYWYRQILGQGPELLVQFQDESVVDDSQLPKDRFSAERLKGVDSTLKIQPAELGDSAMYLCASSSFGTGGSGELFFGEGSRLTVL.